The TCR beta chain under discussion was sequenced for a study of post-analysis software for immune sequencing data. For the study at large: Secondary progressive, relapsing-remitting and progressive-relapsing multiple sclerosis were among the included disease courses.

Germline CDR1 is SGHTA and CDR2 is FQGNSA. The CDR3 consists of 14 residues. Turning to this clonotype: Its antigen remains unknown.

Study findings and constraints: Relative to controls, patients with multiple sclerosis showed significantly lower normalized Chao1 diversity. Roughly five TRBV segments, including TRBV5-6, TRBV5-1 and TRBV20-1, were more frequent in patients than controls. Batch-matched samples strongly co-clustered by F measure.

Unique molecular identifiers were present in the TCR beta cDNA libraries. Using its own MiXCR run on the PCR reads, TCRdb lists one record per CDR3 protein. Among over 700,000 distinct CDR3 sequences listed, just under 30% were seen once. The receptor was isolated from a girl between 5 and 17 years old with multiple sclerosis. This chain uses TRBV7-2 with TRBJ2-5; TRBD1 is a possible D gene (5 bases). Matching the DNA end better, TRBJ2-7 makes the J call doubtful. The sequenced material came from blood. CDR3: CASSLDAGFYEQYF. As DNA, the CDR3 is TGTGCCAGCAGCTTAGACGCAGGGTTTTACGAGCAGTACTTC.